This TCR beta chain was retrieved from a study of metastatic and nonmetastatic thyroid tumors (TCRdb year 2020). The study in broad terms: The researchers compared repertoires between peripheral blood samples and tumor or nodule tissue samples from patients with malignant or benign thyroid disease. Study-level results and caveats: TCR beta diversity was reported as significantly higher in malignant tumors than in benign nodules, in both blood and tumor samples.

None of the patients had been given any treatment before thyroid surgery. The study retrospectively analysed patient clinical samples collected from the early 2010s to the late 2010s using T-cell receptor beta sequencing. Looking up the germline V gene yields CDR1 MNHNS and CDR2 SASEGT. For this chain, trimming is 2 bases at the V end and 5 bases at the J end, and the number of junction bases without a gene match is 7. CDR3 length: 18 amino acids, cysteine to phenylalanine. Here the CDR3 DNA is all that survives: 54 bases in frame from base 1. In this sample, this clone turned up many times. Its antigen is unknown. No much larger clonotype is one base removed from it; base qualities were not supplied. The library relied on PCR. TCRdb names Illumina HiSeq 4000 as the instrument used. High-throughput sequencing was used to profile the TCR beta-chain CDR3 region of each patient. Under the source paper's analysis protocol: Drawing on CDR3 differences between clinicopathological groups, the researchers built a classifier meant to tell apart patients with distant-metastatic papillary thyroid cancer. The Shannon index was used to assess repertoire diversity, and the Morisita-Horn index was used to assess tumor-blood repertoire similarity. The public reads were reanalyzed by TCRdb: fastp trimming at Q25, MiXCR alignment, in-frame beta chains only. TCRdb's processing, not the authors' own work, is the source of the V and J calls. This sample comprises roughly 64,000 clones, about 3.8% of them detected only once. The ten largest clones take up about a fifth of the sample.

What was sequenced was blood. Recombination linked TRBV6-1 to TRBJ2-3; 16 of the junction bases match TRBD2. This sequence was found in a female donor with papillary thyroid cancer or a benign thyroid nodule (not recorded which). Some clones in this sample may be carry-over from other donors' samples. This receptor carries the CDR3 CASSERGLAGGGVDTQYF. The base sequence is TGTGCCAGCAGTGAAAGGGGACTAGCGGGAGGGGGAGTAGATACGCAGTATTTT.